These T cell receptor beta chains were read from a single sample in a study of blood T cells in healthy people across ages. TCRdb called the 5' RACE reads again in MiXCR, with one record for every CDR3 protein. The repertoire holds fewer than 950,000 distinct CDR3 sequences, about 53% seen once, with around 41% in the top ten. The sequencing input was blood. The origin of the receptors is an elderly man in good health. Both conserved end residues are part of each CDR3. The D gene is left open where the match is weak. Size values are once, few and many counts, or a class for expanded clones, and some rows have none.

D: .
J: TRBJ2-1
V: TRBV7-2
size: .
DNA: TGTGCCAGCAGCTTATTCGAGGGGATTGAGCAGTTCTTC
CDR3: CASSLFEGIEQFF

D: TRBD2
J: TRBJ2-3
V: TRBV20-1
size: .
DNA: TGCAGTGCTAGGACCCTTTCTAGCGGGGTTGTGGATACGCAGTATTTT
CDR3: CSARTLSSGVVDTQYF

D: TRBD2
J: TRBJ2-2
V: TRBV11-3
size: .
DNA: TGTGCCAGCAGCATTAGCGGGGCCGGGGAGCTGTTTTTT
CDR3: CASSISGAGELFF

D: .
J: TRBJ2-4
V: TRBV13
size: .
DNA: TGTGCCAGCAGCTACGGACCAGCGGAGCAGTACTTC
CDR3: CASSYGPAEQYF

D: TRBD1
J: TRBJ2-1
V: TRBV6-5
size: .
DNA: TGTGCCAGCCATACTGGGCCAGGGGGCTACAATGAGCAGTTCTTC
CDR3: CASHTGPGGYNEQFF

D: .
J: TRBJ2-7
V: TRBV20-1
size: .
DNA: TGCAGTGCTAGAGGTTGGATGGGGGCTTCCCCGGGGTACAATGAGCAGTACTTC
CDR3: CSARGWMGASPGYNEQYF

D: TRBD2
J: TRBJ2-7
V: TRBV9
size: .
DNA: TGTGCCAGCAGCGTAGGCCCAGCGGGAGCCGTCTACGAGCAGTACTTC
CDR3: CASSVGPAGAVYEQYF

D: TRBD2
J: TRBJ2-5
V: TRBV27
size: .
DNA: TGTGCCAGCAGTCCTACGCGGGAGGTTTTGGAGACCCAGTACTTC
CDR3: CASSPTREVLETQYF

D: TRBD1
J: TRBJ2-1
V: TRBV24-1
size: .
DNA: TGTGCCACCAGTGAGCCGGGACAGGGGGTTAACAATGAGCAGTTCTTC
CDR3: CATSEPGQGVNNEQFF

D: .
J: TRBJ2-7
V: TRBV12-3/TRBV12-4
size: few
DNA: TGTGCCAGCAGTATACAGGGTGGGTCCTACGAGCAGTACTTC
CDR3: CASSIQGGSYEQYF

D: .
J: TRBJ1-1
V: TRBV29-1
size: few
DNA: TGCAGCGTTGCCAGGGTGAACACTGAAGCTTTCTTT
CDR3: CSVARVNTEAFF

D: TRBD2
J: TRBJ2-7
V: TRBV10-3
size: .
DNA: TGTGCCATCAGCGATAGCGGGAGGCCTTCCTACGAGCAGTACTTC
CDR3: CAISDSGRPSYEQYF

D: .
J: TRBJ2-3
V: TRBV27
size: .
DNA: TGTGCCAGCAGACCCCCCACCAGCACAGATACGCAGTATTTT
CDR3: CASRPPTSTDTQYF

D: .
J: TRBJ1-1
V: TRBV27
size: .
DNA: TGTGCCAGCCTATCGGGGGCCGTAGGGGGGACTGAAGCTTTCTTT
CDR3: CASLSGAVGGTEAFF

D: .
J: TRBJ2-7
V: TRBV13
size: few
DNA: TGTGCCAGCAGCCCCTCCCCGGGTGCCTACGAGCAGTACTTC
CDR3: CASSPSPGAYEQYF

D: .
J: TRBJ2-7
V: TRBV3-1
size: .
DNA: TGTGCCAGCAGCCAATTGTTAGGAACCCCAAGCTACGAGCAGTACTTC
CDR3: CASSQLLGTPSYEQYF

D: .
J: TRBJ1-2
V: TRBV20-1
size: .
DNA: TGCAGTGCTCAACAGGATAACTATGGCTACACCTTC
CDR3: CSAQQDNYGYTF

D: TRBD1
J: TRBJ2-1
V: TRBV6-1
size: few
DNA: TGTGCCAGCAGCCTCCCGGGACAGGGCCACTACAATGAGCAGTTCTTC
CDR3: CASSLPGQGHYNEQFF

D: .
J: TRBJ2-7
V: TRBV21-1
size: .
DNA: TGTGCCAGCCCTGAGGAGGACGAGCAGTACTTC
CDR3: CASPEEDEQYF

D: .
J: TRBJ2-1
V: TRBV12-3/TRBV12-4
size: .
DNA: TGTGCCAGCAGCTCTACTAGCTATGAGCAGTTCTTC
CDR3: CASSSTSYEQFF

D: .
J: TRBJ2-1
V: TRBV24-1
size: .
DNA: TGTGCCACCAGTGATTTGGGGGGGAGAGGTTGGAATGAGCAGTTCTTC
CDR3: CATSDLGGRGWNEQFF

D: .
J: TRBJ2-5
V: TRBV28
size: .
DNA: TGTGCCAGCAGTTCGACAGCTACGATACAAGAGACCCAGTACTTC
CDR3: CASSSTATIQETQYF

D: .
J: TRBJ2-4
V: TRBV3-1
size: few
DNA: TGTGCCAGCAGCCAAGAGTGGTCTTTCGGGAACATTCAGTACTTC
CDR3: CASSQEWSFGNIQYF

D: .
J: TRBJ2-5
V: TRBV6-5
size: .
DNA: TGTGCCAGCAGTTACTCGGAAGTTGGGGGAGAGACCCAGTACTTC
CDR3: CASSYSEVGGETQYF

D: .
J: TRBJ2-5
V: TRBV24-1
size: .
DNA: TGTGCCACCAGTGATTTAGGGGTCCAAGAGACCCAGTACTTC
CDR3: CATSDLGVQETQYF

D: .
J: TRBJ1-1
V: TRBV5-1
size: .
DNA: TGCGCCAGCAGCTTTGGGACGGCGAACACTGAAGCTTTCTTT
CDR3: CASSFGTANTEAFF

D: .
J: TRBJ1-4
V: TRBV3-1
size: .
DNA: TGTGCCAGCAGCCAACTGGGTGGGGTGGTGAATGAAAAACTGTTTTTT
CDR3: CASSQLGGVVNEKLFF

D: .
J: TRBJ2-7
V: TRBV6-6
size: .
DNA: TGTGCCAGCAGTTACTCGGGGGGGCAGGGAACTCTCTACGAGCAGTACTTC
CDR3: CASSYSGGQGTLYEQYF

D: .
J: TRBJ2-5
V: TRBV6-5
size: .
DNA: TGTGCCAGCCGGACAGTTTCCCAAGAGACCCAGTACTTC
CDR3: CASRTVSQETQYF

D: .
J: TRBJ1-3
V: TRBV9
size: once
DNA: TGTGCCAGCAGCGTAGAGGGGGGTACCGGAAACACCATATATTTT
CDR3: CASSVEGGTGNTIYF

D: .
J: TRBJ2-2
V: TRBV12-3/TRBV12-4
size: .
DNA: TGTGCCAGCAGTTTTGGACAGCCTAGCACCGGGGAGCTGTTTTTT
CDR3: CASSFGQPSTGELFF

D: .
J: TRBJ2-1
V: TRBV6-5
size: .
DNA: TGTGCCAGCAGTTACGGTGCGGAATCTGGCAATGAGCAGTTCTTC
CDR3: CASSYGAESGNEQFF

D: .
J: TRBJ2-3
V: TRBV5-8
size: once
DNA: TGTGCCAGCAGCTTGGGGGAGCCGCAGTATTTT
CDR3: CASSLGEPQYF

D: TRBD2
J: TRBJ2-5
V: TRBV20-1
size: .
DNA: TGCAGTGCTAGGGCTATAGCGGGAGTGACCCAGTACTTC
CDR3: CSARAIAGVTQYF

D: TRBD1
J: TRBJ1-2
V: TRBV9
size: .
DNA: TGTGCCAGCAGCGTAGGGGGACAGACTAACTATGGCTACACCTTC
CDR3: CASSVGGQTNYGYTF

D: .
J: TRBJ2-7
V: TRBV9
size: once
DNA: TGTGCCAGCAGCGCCACGGCGTCTGGCGAGCAGTACTTC
CDR3: CASSATASGEQYF

D: .
J: TRBJ2-7
V: TRBV6-5
size: .
DNA: TGTGCCAGCAGTTACTCGAACGGAGCCGAGCAGTACTTC
CDR3: CASSYSNGAEQYF

D: .
J: TRBJ2-4
V: TRBV20-1
size: .
DNA: TGCAGTGCCCGACTCCTTAGGGGCAAAAACATTCAGTACTTC
CDR3: CSARLLRGKNIQYF

D: .
J: TRBJ1-2
V: TRBV29-1
size: .
DNA: TGCAGCGTTGAAGCTCCGGGGGGTCTAGGGGGCTACACCTTC
CDR3: CSVEAPGGLGGYTF

D: .
J: TRBJ2-1
V: TRBV29-1
size: few
DNA: TGCAGCGTTGACGCGAGATTCGGAAACAATGAGCAGTTCTTC
CDR3: CSVDARFGNNEQFF

D: TRBD1
J: TRBJ1-2
V: TRBV20-1
size: few
DNA: TGCAGTGCTAGAGTCTCGGACAGGGCAAATGACTATGGCTACACCTTC
CDR3: CSARVSDRANDYGYTF

D: .
J: TRBJ1-5
V: TRBV6-2/TRBV6-3
size: .
DNA: TGTGCCAGCAGTTACGGGGGACAAGGGTGGGTTCAGCCCCAGCATTTT
CDR3: CASSYGGQGWVQPQHF

D: TRBD1
J: TRBJ1-5
V: TRBV2
size: .
DNA: TGTGCCAGCAGCAGGGACAGAATAAATCAGCCCCAGCATTTT
CDR3: CASSRDRINQPQHF

D: .
J: TRBJ2-5
V: TRBV14
size: few
DNA: TGTGCCAGCAGCCTGACCATCCCGGACAGTTTAGGGGAGACCCAGTACTTC
CDR3: CASSLTIPDSLGETQYF

D: .
J: TRBJ1-2
V: TRBV20-1
size: .
DNA: TGCAGTGCTAGAGATTGGGGCCGGGGGAGCGACTATGGCTACACCTTC
CDR3: CSARDWGRGSDYGYTF

D: .
J: TRBJ1-2
V: TRBV28
size: .
DNA: TGTGCCAGCAGTTTATGGAACGGGGTACGGGGCTATGGCTACACCTTC
CDR3: CASSLWNGVRGYGYTF

D: TRBD1
J: TRBJ1-1
V: TRBV20-1
size: .
DNA: TGCAGTGCTAGACCACCTAGGGGACAGGGGACTGAAGCTTTCTTT
CDR3: CSARPPRGQGTEAFF

D: TRBD1
J: TRBJ2-7
V: TRBV7-6
size: .
DNA: TGTGCCAGCAGCCTGTGGGGCCCGGGACAGGGGTCGAAAGAGCAGTACTTC
CDR3: CASSLWGPGQGSKEQYF

D: TRBD2
J: TRBJ2-3
V: TRBV20-1
size: .
DNA: TGCAGTGCTAGAGCTACTAGCGGGAGAGGGGATACGCAGTATTTT
CDR3: CSARATSGRGDTQYF

D: .
J: TRBJ1-2
V: TRBV20-1
size: .
DNA: TGCAGTGCTAACGACGGAAATTCTTATGGCTACACCTTC
CDR3: CSANDGNSYGYTF

D: TRBD1
J: TRBJ2-7
V: TRBV20-1
size: .
DNA: TGCAGTGCTAGAGATGGGACAGGGGGCGGTTGGGCCCAGTACTTC
CDR3: CSARDGTGGGWAQYF

D: TRBD1
J: TRBJ2-7
V: TRBV15
size: few
DNA: TGTGCCACCAGCAGGGACAGGACGGACTACGAGCAGTACTTC
CDR3: CATSRDRTDYEQYF